The sequence of this T cell receptor beta chain was determined in a study of T cell responses to AZD1222 COVID-19 vaccine. General observations from the study: Regions left unmutated in variants are reportedly the target of nearly half of spike-specific TCRs. The donor group comprised mostly white British people and more females; the analysis possibly underestimated clonal diversity. Receipt of two AZD1222 doses was followed by a rise in Spike-specific TCR breadth and depth.

Profiling relied on immunoSEQ multiplex PCR, and the TCRdb table lists in-frame clones only, not all of them. The sample lists around 84,000 clones, 70% to 90% occurring once. This CDR3 contains 15 residues. V lost 1 base to trimming and J lost 4 bases, with 11 bases between them. Per germline, CDR1 SNHLY and CDR2 FYNNEI. Notes on this clone: The antigen is not known.

The chain joins TRBV2 to TRBJ1-5; TRBD1 might be the D (6 bases). Sequenced here: peripheral blood, sampled on day 0 of AZD1222 vaccination. The source of this sequence is an adult in good health. CDR3: CASSEVGQVNQPQHF. CDR3 DNA sequence: TGTGCCAGCAGTGAAGTGGGACAAGTAAATCAGCCCCAGCATTTT.